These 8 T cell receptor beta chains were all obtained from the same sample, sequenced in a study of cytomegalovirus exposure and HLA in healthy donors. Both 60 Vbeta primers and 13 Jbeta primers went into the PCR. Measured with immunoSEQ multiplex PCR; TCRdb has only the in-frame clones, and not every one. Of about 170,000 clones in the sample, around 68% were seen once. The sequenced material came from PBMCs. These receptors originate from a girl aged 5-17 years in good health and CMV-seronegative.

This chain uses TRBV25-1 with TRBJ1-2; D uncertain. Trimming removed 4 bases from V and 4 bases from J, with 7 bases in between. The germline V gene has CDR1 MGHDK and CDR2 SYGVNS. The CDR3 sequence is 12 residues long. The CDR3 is CASSARSYGYTF. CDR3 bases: TGTGCCAGCAGTGCCCGGAGCTATGGCTACACCTTC.

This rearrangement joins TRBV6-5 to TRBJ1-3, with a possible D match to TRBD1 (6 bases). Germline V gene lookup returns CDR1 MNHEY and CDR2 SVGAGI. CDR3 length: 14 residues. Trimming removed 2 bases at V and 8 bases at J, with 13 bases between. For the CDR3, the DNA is TGTGCCAGCAGTTACCGAAGCAGGGGACACACCATATATTTT. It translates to CASSYRSRGHTIYF.

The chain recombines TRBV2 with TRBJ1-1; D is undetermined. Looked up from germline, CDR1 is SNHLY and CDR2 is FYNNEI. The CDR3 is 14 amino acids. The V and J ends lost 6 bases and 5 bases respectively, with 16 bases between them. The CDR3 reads CASRIAGGWTEAFF. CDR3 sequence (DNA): TGTGCCAGCAGGATAGCGGGTGGGTGGACTGAAGCTTTCTTT.

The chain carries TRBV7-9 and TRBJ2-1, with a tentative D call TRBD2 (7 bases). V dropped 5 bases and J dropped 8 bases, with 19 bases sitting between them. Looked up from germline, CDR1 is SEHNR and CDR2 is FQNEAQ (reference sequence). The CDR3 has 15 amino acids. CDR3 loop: CASSPWGGREDEQFF. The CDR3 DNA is TGTGCCAGCAGCCCTTGGGGGGGCCGGGAGGATGAGCAGTTCTTC.

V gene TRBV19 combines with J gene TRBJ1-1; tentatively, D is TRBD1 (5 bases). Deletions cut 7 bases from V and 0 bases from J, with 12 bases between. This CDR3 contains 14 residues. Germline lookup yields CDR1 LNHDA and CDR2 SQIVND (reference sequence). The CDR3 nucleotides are TGTGCCAGTAAAAAGCCAGGGCTGAACACTGAAGCTTTCTTT. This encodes CASKKPGLNTEAFF.

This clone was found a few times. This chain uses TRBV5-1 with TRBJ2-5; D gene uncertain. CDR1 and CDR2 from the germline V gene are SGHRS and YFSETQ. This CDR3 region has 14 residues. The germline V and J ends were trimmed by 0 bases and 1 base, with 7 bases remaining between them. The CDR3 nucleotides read TGCGCCAGCAGCTTGGCCGGTAGCCAAGAGACCCAGTACTTC. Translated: CASSLAGSQETQYF. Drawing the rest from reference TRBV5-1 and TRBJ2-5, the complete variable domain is KAGVTQTPRYLIKTRGQQVTLSCSPISGHRSVSWYQQTPGQGLQFLFEYFSETQRNKGNFPGRFSGRQFSNSRSEMNVSTLELGDSALYLCASSLAGSQETQYFGPGTRLLVL.

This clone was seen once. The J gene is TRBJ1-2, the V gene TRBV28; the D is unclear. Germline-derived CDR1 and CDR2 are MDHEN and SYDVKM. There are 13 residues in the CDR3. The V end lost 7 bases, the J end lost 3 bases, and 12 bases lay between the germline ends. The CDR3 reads CASNPGGYYGYTF. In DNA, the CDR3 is TGTGCCAGCAACCCAGGAGGGTACTATGGCTACACCTTC.

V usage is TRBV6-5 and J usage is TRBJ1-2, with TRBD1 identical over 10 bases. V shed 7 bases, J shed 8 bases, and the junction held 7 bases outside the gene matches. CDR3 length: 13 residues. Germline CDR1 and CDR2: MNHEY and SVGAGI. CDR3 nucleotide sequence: TGTGCCAGCACCTTGACAGGGGGCTTCGGCTACACCTTC. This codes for CASTLTGGFGYTF.